This passage covers 26 T cell receptor beta chains from one sample sequenced in a study of blood T cell repertoires in COVID-19. Produced via immunoSEQ multiplex PCR; TCRdb's table is partial and in-frame only. The repertoire holds over 150,000 clones, with 87% as singletons. Sequencing input: peripheral blood. These receptors were taken from a woman between 65 and 79 years old with COVID-19, enrolled during active disease.

The chain joins TRBV11-2 to TRBJ2-5; 12 bases map to TRBD1. Germline V gene data show CDR1 as SGHAT and CDR2 as FQNNGV. Trimming removed 5 bases from V and 5 bases from J; junction bases left unmatched: 6. The CDR3 is 15 amino acids. CDR3 nucleotides: TGTGCCAGCAGCCCCCTGGGACAGGGGGCCGAGACCCAGTACTTC. Protein: CASSPLGQGAETQYF.

The chain employs TRBV7-2 and TRBJ2-1; 11 bases match TRBD2. The V and J ends lost 5 bases and 7 bases, in that order; junction bases with no gene match: 10. Per the germline V gene, CDR1 is SGHTA and CDR2 is FQGNSA. The CDR3 sequence is 16 residues long. The chain's CDR3 is CASSPVTSGRRNEQFF. The CDR3 DNA is TGTGCCAGCAGCCCCGTAACTAGCGGGAGAAGGAATGAGCAGTTCTTC.

This rearrangement joins TRBV19 to TRBJ1-5, with no clear D. The germline V gene encodes CDR1 LNHDA and CDR2 SQIVND (reference sequence). V dropped 9 bases and J dropped 4 bases, with 10 bases sitting between them. The CDR3 covers 12 residues. The CDR3 DNA reads TGTGCCAGCCTATGGAGGAATCAGCCCCAGCATTTT. This gives the protein CASLWRNQPQHF.

The chain employs TRBV9 and TRBJ2-1, with a possible D match to TRBD1 (6 bases). From germline, CDR1 is SGDLS and CDR2 YYNGEE. The CDR3 sequence is 15 residues long. Trimming took off 0 bases at V and 7 bases at J, with 14 bases between the two ends. The CDR3 DNA is TGTGCCAGCAGCGTAGTGGCCAGGGGTTTGAATGAGCAGTTCTTC. This gives the protein CASSVVARGLNEQFF.

V gene TRBV30 combines with J gene TRBJ2-7, with TRBD1 matching 8 bases. The CDR3 runs to 14 residues. The germline CDR1 and CDR2 sequences are GTSNPN and SVGIG (reference sequence). Trimming at V came to 5 bases and at J to 3 bases, leaving 9 bases not matched to a gene. This CDR3 is CAWAPVTGGYEQYF. CDR3 nucleotide sequence: TGTGCCTGGGCCCCAGTCACAGGGGGCTACGAGCAGTACTTC. Looking up the rest from reference TRBV30 and TRBJ2-7 gives the full variable domain: SQTIHQWPATLVQPVGSPLSLECTVEGTSNPNLYWYRQAAGRGLQLLFYSVGIGQISSEVPQNLSASRPQDRQFILSSKKLLLSDSGFYLCAWAPVTGGYEQYFGPGTRLTVT.

The V call is TRBV30, the J call TRBJ2-7, with TRBD1 identical over 9 bases. CDR1 and CDR2 (germline): GTSNPN, SVGIG (reference sequence). J gave up 7 bases and V 2 bases, and 6 bases lay outside the gene matches. CDR3 length equals 13 residues. CDR3 coding DNA: TGTGCCTGGAGTAGGACAGGGGCGGGGGAGCAGTACTTC. Amino acid sequence: CAWSRTGAGEQYF.

CDR3 nucleotides: TGTGCCAGTAGTATCCCAGGGGGCAGGGGCCGGTATCAGCCCCAGCATTTT. This gives the protein CASSIPGGRGRYQPQHF. The V and J genes are TRBV19 and TRBJ1-5; 8 positions match TRBD1. There are 17 residues in the CDR3. CDR1 and CDR2 from the germline V gene are LNHDA and SQIVND (reference sequence). The junction had 12 bases not matched to a gene; V was cut back by 3 bases and J by 5 bases.

This clone appeared once. The gene calls are TRBV7-2 and TRBJ2-1; a possible D gene is TRBD1 (6 bases). The V end was cut by 3 bases, the J end by 1 base, with 10 bases between. This CDR3 is 15 amino acids long. Germline V gives CDR1 SGHTA, CDR2 FQGNSA. In DNA, the CDR3 is TGTGCCAGCAGCTTCAGGGGCCCATCCTACAATGAGCAGTTCTTC. Its translation is CASSFRGPSYNEQFF.

The rearrangement joins TRBV30 to TRBJ2-1, with 7 bases aligning to TRBD1. The CDR3 runs to 12 residues. Per germline, CDR1 GTSNPN and CDR2 SVGIG (reference sequence). The trim removed 0 bases at V and 13 bases at J, leaving 6 bases unmatched. The CDR3 DNA reads TGTGCCTGGAGTGTACAAGGGGGCGCCCAGTTCTTC. Amino acid sequence: CAWSVQGGAQFF.

The chain is built from TRBV7-2 and TRBJ2-7, with D unclear. V was pared by 2 bases and J by 5 bases, with 4 bases between. CDR3 length: 11 residues. From germline, CDR1 is SGHTA and CDR2 FQGNSA. CDR3 region: CASSLSHEQYF. CDR3 bases: TGTGCCAGCAGCTTAAGCCACGAGCAGTACTTC. Looking up the rest from reference TRBV7-2 and TRBJ2-7 gives the full variable domain: GAGVSQSPSNKVTEKGKDVELRCDPISGHTALYWYRQSLGQGLEFLIYFQGNSAPDKSGLPSDRFSAERTGGSVSTLTIQRTQQEDSAVYLCASSLSHEQYFGPGTRLTVT.

The chain employs TRBV7-9 and TRBJ1-1; 7 bases match TRBD1. Germline V gene lookup returns CDR1 SEHNR and CDR2 FQNEAQ (reference sequence). V gave up 7 bases and J gave up 7 bases; unmatched junction bases: 9. This CDR3 contains 13 residues. CDR3 loop: CASTTTGPLEAFF. The CDR3 DNA is TGTGCCAGCACCACGACAGGGCCACTTGAAGCTTTCTTT.

This chain connects TRBV7-9 to TRBJ2-1; 8 bases fit TRBD2. The ends lost 1 base at V and 3 bases at J; junction bases unmatched: 5. Germline assignment: CDR1 SEHNR and CDR2 FQNEAQ (reference sequence). The CDR3 loop spans 16 amino acids. CDR3 in amino acids: CASSLVKSGSYNEQFF. CDR3 nucleotides: TGTGCCAGCAGCTTAGTGAAGAGCGGGAGCTACAATGAGCAGTTCTTC.

V is TRBV28 and J is TRBJ2-1, with 9 bases identical to TRBD1. Germline CDR1 is MDHEN and CDR2 is SYDVKM. This CDR3 has 15 residues. The V and J ends lost 6 bases and 8 bases, in that order; junction bases with no gene match: 11. The chain's CDR3 is CASRFPGTGKDEQFF. CDR3 nucleotides: TGTGCCAGCAGATTCCCCGGGACAGGGAAGGATGAGCAGTTCTTC.

In this sample, this clone turned up once. This chain connects TRBV11-3 to TRBJ2-7; a possible D gene is TRBD1 (5 bases). The CDR3 loop spans 12 amino acids. CDR1 is SGHNT and CDR2 is YENEEA in the germline V gene. Trimming removed 1 base at V and 5 bases at J, with 6 bases between. In DNA, the CDR3 is TGTGCCAGCAGCTTAGCCAGGGACGAGCAGTACTTC. It translates to CASSLARDEQYF.

This chain connects TRBV28 to TRBJ2-6; a weak D match, TRBD1 (6 bases). The germline V gene has CDR1 MDHEN and CDR2 SYDVKM. This CDR3 comprises 14 residues. The V end lost 5 bases, the J end lost 4 bases, and 9 bases lay between the germline ends. This chain's CDR3 is CASSTGSGANVLTF. In nucleotides, the CDR3 is TGTGCCAGCAGTACAGGGAGCGGGGCCAACGTCCTGACTTTC.

In this sample, this clone turned up once. The rearrangement joins TRBV10-3 to TRBJ1-4; 8 nucleotides align to TRBD1. V lost 0 bases, J lost 6 bases, and 6 bases stayed unmatched. The CDR3 consists of 16 residues. Germline CDR1 is ENHRY and CDR2 is SYGVKD. The CDR3 region is CAISESLGQVHEKLFF. In nucleotides, the CDR3 is TGTGCCATCAGTGAGTCTCTGGGACAGGTGCATGAAAAACTGTTTTTT.

The genes are TRBV11-2 and TRBJ1-1; D is ambiguous. CDR1 is SGHAT, CDR2 FQNNGV, per germline. V shed 2 bases and J shed 1 base, with 5 bases lying between them. This CDR3 region has 13 residues. The CDR3 spells CASSLTENTEAFF. The CDR3 bases are TGTGCCAGCAGCTTAACAGAGAACACTGAAGCTTTCTTT.

The chain uses TRBV3-1 (or the pseudogene TRBV3-2) and TRBJ2-1; TRBD2 is a possible D gene (5 bases). The V end was cut by 6 bases, the J end by 10 bases, with 13 bases between. The germline CDR1 and CDR2 sequences are LGHDT and YNNKEL (reference sequence). This CDR3 region has 12 residues. The CDR3 nucleotides read TGTGCCAGCAGTCCCACTAGTCGGGAGCAGTTCTTC. Translation: CASSPTSREQFF.

The chain couples TRBV7-8 to TRBJ2-7; tentatively, D is TRBD2 (5 bases). CDR1 is SGHVS and CDR2 is FQNEAQ in the germline V gene. The CDR3 totals 14 residues. The V end was cut by 0 bases, the J end by 4 bases, with 10 bases between. The CDR3 loop reads CASSLAGEEYEQYF. DNA of the CDR3: TGTGCCAGCAGCTTAGCGGGAGAGGAGTACGAGCAGTACTTC.

V is TRBV5-6 and J is TRBJ2-7, with a tentative D call TRBD2 (6 bases). Germline values: CDR1 SGHDT, CDR2 YYEEEE. There are 15 residues in the CDR3. The germline V and J ends were trimmed by 4 bases and 2 bases, with 16 bases remaining between them. The CDR3 protein is CASSHIAEIAYEQYF. CDR3 in DNA: TGTGCCAGCAGCCATATAGCGGAAATCGCCTACGAGCAGTACTTC.

The chain has TRBV7-9 and TRBJ1-1, with no clear D. V lost 5 bases to trimming and J lost 7 bases, with 11 bases between them. The CDR3 covers 12 residues. From germline, CDR1 is SEHNR and CDR2 FQNEAQ (reference sequence). The CDR3 protein is CASSHDTNEAFF. In DNA form, the CDR3 reads TGTGCCAGCAGCCACGACACGAATGAAGCTTTCTTT.

This chain uses TRBV6-2 or TRBV6-3 with TRBJ2-3; the match to TRBD2 covers 12 bases. There are 20 residues in the CDR3. The V segment lost 2 bases and the J segment 0 bases; nucleotides outside the gene matches: 12. The germline V gene has CDR1 MNHEY and CDR2 SVGEGT. This CDR3 is CASSYNRLAGAGTSTDTQYF. In DNA, the CDR3 is TGTGCCAGCAGTTACAACAGACTAGCGGGAGCCGGGACTAGCACAGATACGCAGTATTTT.

This clone was counted a single time. The chain is built from TRBV30 and TRBJ1-5, with D hard to call. Between the trimmed V and J ends, which lost 0 bases and 3 bases, there was a span of 6 bases. CDR3 size: 13 residues. The V gene's germline CDR1 is GTSNPN and CDR2 SVGIG (reference sequence). The CDR3 protein is CAWSVQNNQPQHF. DNA for the CDR3: TGTGCCTGGAGTGTACAGAACAATCAGCCCCAGCATTTT.

The chain joins TRBV7-6 to TRBJ1-2, with TRBD1 as a possible D gene (5 bases). The CDR3 contains 12 residues. V was clipped by 6 bases and J by 2 bases, with 7 bases between them. In germline, CDR1 is SGHVS, CDR2 FNYEAQ. CDR3 residues: CASSSGNYGYTF. The CDR3 nucleotides read TGTGCCAGCAGTTCAGGGAACTATGGCTACACCTTC.

The chain couples TRBV6-2 or TRBV6-3 to TRBJ2-3; TRBD2 aligns across 13 bases. J lost 1 base, V lost 6 bases, and 4 bases had no gene match. Per germline, CDR1 MNHEY and CDR2 SVGEGT. The CDR3 loop spans 16 amino acids. This CDR3 reads CASSRGLAGGTDTQYF. CDR3 DNA sequence: TGTGCCAGCAGCCGAGGACTAGCGGGAGGCACAGATACGCAGTATTTT.

This clone came up a few times. This chain connects TRBV4-3 to TRBJ2-1; maybe TRBD2 (5 bases). Trimming took off 1 base at V and 5 bases at J, with 12 bases between the two ends. CDR3 length: 15 residues. Germline CDR1 and CDR2: LGHNA and YSLEER. In DNA, the CDR3 is TGCGCCAGCAGCCAAGTTGGAGGTCATAACAATGAGCAGTTCTTC. It yields the protein CASSQVGGHNNEQFF.